The 20 T cell receptor beta chains presented below share a single source sample, sequenced in a study of blood T cell repertoires in COVID-19. The table came from immunoSEQ multiplex PCR; TCRdb's copy has only in-frame clones and leaves some out. This sample carries about 170,000 clones, about 85% of them seen once, and the ten largest clones take roughly 1.2%. The sample comprised peripheral blood. The receptors shown here come from a man aged 55 to 69 who had recovered from COVID-19.

The chain links TRBV3-1 (or the pseudogene TRBV3-2) to TRBJ1-1; D is uncertain. The germline V and J ends were trimmed by 1 base and 4 bases, with 13 bases remaining between them. This CDR3 contains 15 residues. Germline V CDR1 and CDR2: LGHDT, YNNKEL (reference sequence). The CDR3, as DNA: TGTGCCAGCAGCCAAGGGGGAGGTTTCGTCACTGAAGCTTTCTTT. As protein: CASSQGGGFVTEAFF.

This chain uses TRBV5-1 with TRBJ2-7; D remains ambiguous. V shed 0 bases and J shed 0 bases, with 10 bases lying between them. From germline, CDR1 is SGHRS and CDR2 YFSETQ. The CDR3 has 15 residues. The CDR3 nucleotides read TGCGCCAGCAGCTTGGCTAGTCTACCCTCCTACGAGCAGTACTTC. Protein: CASSLASLPSYEQYF.

The rearrangement links TRBV6-5 to TRBJ2-7; 10 bases are a match to TRBD1. CDR3 length: 14 amino acids. V lost 6 bases, J lost 4 bases, and 6 bases stayed unmatched. Germline V gene sequence: CDR1 MNHEY, CDR2 SVGAGI. The chain's CDR3 is CASRSGQGSYEQYF. The CDR3 DNA reads as TGTGCCAGCAGATCGGGACAGGGGAGTTACGAGCAGTACTTC.

The rearrangement joins TRBV2 to TRBJ2-3; 9 positions agree with TRBD2. In germline, CDR1 is SNHLY, CDR2 FYNNEI. Trimming took 5 bases from V and 5 from J; bases not matched to a gene: 11. The CDR3 length is 16 residues. The CDR3 loop is CASSQSLAGAGDTQYF. CDR3 nucleotides: TGTGCCAGCAGTCAAAGTTTAGCGGGGGCTGGAGATACGCAGTATTTT.

The rearrangement joins TRBV5-1 to TRBJ1-1, with D perhaps matching TRBD1 (5 bases). The CDR3 extends over 16 amino acids. V lost 0 bases and J 4 bases, leaving 16 bases between the germline ends. Germline lookup yields CDR1 SGHRS and CDR2 YFSETQ. CDR3 sequence (DNA): TGCGCCAGCAGCTTGGTGGGGGGGGTCCCGGCCACTGAAGCTTTCTTT. Its translation is CASSLVGGVPATEAFF.

J is TRBJ1-3 and V is TRBV6-5; TRBD1 agrees at 8 bases. Germline values: CDR1 MNHEY, CDR2 SVGAGI. The CDR3 has 16 amino acids. With V trimmed by 0 bases and J by 2 bases, 3 bases remained unmatched. The CDR3 region has the DNA TGTGCCAGCAGTTACTCATGGACAGGGACTGGAAACACCATATATTTT. Amino acid sequence: CASSYSWTGTGNTIYF.

This clone has more than one count but fewer than ten. The chain combines TRBV6-5 with TRBJ2-7, with 10 bases matching TRBD1. With V trimmed by 4 bases and J by 3 bases, 9 bases remained unmatched. The CDR3 extends over 16 amino acids. Germline V CDR1 and CDR2: MNHEY, SVGAGI. The CDR3 nucleotides read TGTGCCAGCAGTTCTTTCGGGGGACAGGGGCTCTACGAGCAGTACTTC. This codes for CASSSFGGQGLYEQYF.

J is TRBJ2-5 and V is TRBV2; 8 bases fit TRBD1. CDR3 length equals 13 residues. Germline V gene lookup returns CDR1 SNHLY and CDR2 FYNNEI. Trimming took 5 bases from V and 5 from J; bases not matched to a gene: 4. DNA of the CDR3: TGTGCCAGCAGTTTGAGACAGGGGGAGACCCAGTACTTC. Protein product: CASSLRQGETQYF. The full variable domain, its missing parts supplied by reference TRBV2 and TRBJ2-5, is EPEVTQTPSHQVTQMGQEVILRCVPISNHLYFYWYRQILGQKVEFLVSFYNNEISEKSEIFDDQFSVERPDGSNFTLKIRSTKLEDSAMYFCASSLRQGETQYFGPGTRLLVL.

For this clone: The junction does not match germline at one end; this may be a read error. The sample contains more than one DNA sequence encoding this CDR3. This rearrangement joins TRBV11-2 to TRBJ1-2; 8 nucleotides line up with TRBD1. The V gene's germline CDR1 is SGHAT and CDR2 FQNNGV. The CDR3 has 13 amino acids. CDR3 sequence (DNA): TGTGCCAGCAGCGTAGACAGGGGTTATGGCTACACCTTC. It specifies CASSVDRGYGYTF.

J is TRBJ2-2 and V is TRBV5-4, with D unresolved. Germline V gene lookup returns CDR1 SGHNT and CDR2 YYREEE (reference sequence). V lost 0 bases and J lost 0, with 6 bases in between. This CDR3 comprises 15 residues. In DNA, the CDR3 is TGTGCCAGCAGCTTGGGGCCCTCGAACACCGGGGAGCTGTTTTTT. Amino acid sequence: CASSLGPSNTGELFF.

For this clone: The same CDR3 arises from other DNA sequences in this sample as well. This rearrangement joins TRBV18 to TRBJ2-7, with TRBD1 matching over 9 bases. The CDR3 is made up of 14 amino acids. J was trimmed by 4 bases and V by 2 bases; bases with no gene match: 3. The germline V gene encodes CDR1 KGHSH and CDR2 LQKENI. This chain's CDR3 is CASSPGQGRYEQYF. CDR3 nucleotides: TGTGCCAGCTCACCAGGACAGGGGAGATACGAGCAGTACTTC.

J is TRBJ1-6 and V is TRBV18, with D possibly matching TRBD1 (5 bases). V dropped 2 bases and J dropped 7 bases, with 6 bases sitting between them. The CDR3 is 13 residues long. CDR1 is KGHSH and CDR2 is LQKENI in the germline V gene. The CDR3 reads CASSPDRNSPLHF. The CDR3 DNA reads as TGTGCCAGCTCACCAGACAGAAATTCACCCCTCCACTTT.

This clone was found once. The chain links TRBV6-5 to TRBJ2-1; 9 bases map to TRBD2. V trimming: 7 bases; J trimming: 2 bases; junction bases outside the gene matches: 6. Germline CDR1 is MNHEY and CDR2 is SVGAGI. The CDR3 loop spans 15 amino acids. In nucleotides, the CDR3 is TGTGCCAGCATCAGCGGGGGGCCTACCTACAATGAGCAGTTCTTC. Translation: CASISGGPTYNEQFF.

The gene calls are TRBV5-5 and TRBJ1-2, with 7 bases fitting TRBD1. The ends lost 4 bases at V and 6 bases at J; junction bases unmatched: 15. Germline CDR1 is SGHKS and CDR2 is YYEKEE (reference sequence). The CDR3 runs to 16 residues. The CDR3 nucleotides are TGTGCCAGCAGCCCTACAACGAGACAGGGTGCGGATGGCTACACCTTC. Translating it yields CASSPTTRQGADGYTF.

The chain uses TRBV18 and TRBJ2-1, with 8 bases matching TRBD1. CDR1 KGHSH and CDR2 LQKENI come from the germline V gene. The CDR3 is 15 amino acids. J gave up 2 bases and V 3 bases, and 3 bases lay outside the gene matches. The CDR3 DNA sequence: TGTGCCAGCTCACCTGGGACAGGTCCCTACAATGAGCAGTTCTTC. This sequence encodes CASSPGTGPYNEQFF.

The table lists this clone with a few counts. J is TRBJ1-1 and V is TRBV5-1; TRBD1 matches 9 bases. From germline, CDR1 is SGHRS and CDR2 YFSETQ. The length of the CDR3 is 13 residues. V lost 4 bases, J lost 6 bases, and 4 bases stayed unmatched. CDR3 nucleotides: TGCGCCAGCAGCCCGGGACAGGGCTCTGAAGCTTTCTTT. Encoded protein: CASSPGQGSEAFF.

The chain joins TRBV7-2 to TRBJ1-2; D not resolved. V was clipped by 1 base and J by 4 bases, with 16 bases between them. From germline, CDR1 is SGHTA and CDR2 FQGNSA. The CDR3 is 16 amino acids. CDR3 sequence (DNA): TGTGCCAGCAGCTTAGTTCTCCGAGCAGAGGTCTATGGCTACACCTTC. Amino acid sequence: CASSLVLRAEVYGYTF.

This chain uses TRBV7-9 with TRBJ2-7; 9 nucleotides line up with TRBD1. The germline gives CDR1 SEHNR, CDR2 FQNEAQ (reference sequence). Trimming took 2 bases from V and 5 from J; bases not matched to a gene: 10. The CDR3 has 16 residues. The DNA of the CDR3 is TGTGCCAGCAGCTTAAGTTCCGGGACAGGGAGCCACGAGCAGTACTTC. It encodes CASSLSSGTGSHEQYF.

This clone was counted between two and nine times. The chain combines TRBV6-5 with TRBJ1-2, with unresolved D. CDR3 length: 14 amino acids. Germline V lookup: CDR1 MNHEY, CDR2 SVGAGI. V was trimmed by 4 bases and J by 5 bases, leaving 14 bases between them. The CDR3 is CASSSLSFEYGYTF. The CDR3 nucleotides read TGTGCCAGCAGTTCCCTTAGTTTCGAGTATGGCTACACCTTC.

This sequence joins TRBV27 and TRBJ1-5, with a tentative D call TRBD1 (6 bases). There are 15 residues in the CDR3. Germline CDR1 is MNHEY and CDR2 is SMNVEV (reference sequence). Deletions cut 3 bases from V and 7 bases from J, with 16 bases between. CDR3 sequence: CASSLGASKLQPQHF. The DNA for the CDR3 is TGTGCCAGCAGTTTGGGGGCCTCCAAGTTACAGCCCCAGCATTTT.